Listed here are 23 T cell receptor beta chains from one sample, sequenced in a study of blood T cell repertoires in COVID-19 (dated by TCRdb to between 2020 and 2021). Library prep was done by the immunoSEQ multiplex PCR assay. What TCRdb holds here is the immuneACCESS table cut down to in-frame rearrangements. Part of the clones is not present; checked against another copy, under half of the missing clones reflect an unresolved V gene, and the others are unexplained. The sample table shows around 160,000 clones, and 80% to 90% are seen once. Of the sample, roughly 8% is held by the ten largest clones. The sequencing sample was made of peripheral blood. These receptors were taken from a woman aged 55-70 years with COVID-19, enrolled during active disease.

This chain connects TRBV7-7 to TRBJ2-2, with 8 nucleotides matching TRBD2. CDR3 length equals 15 residues. CDR1 and CDR2 from the germline V gene are SSHAT and FNYEAQ (reference sequence). Losses at the gene ends were 3 bases for V and 3 bases for J; bases not matched to a gene: 3. In DNA form, the CDR3 reads TGTGCCAGCAGCTTTAGCGGGGCGGACACCGGGGAGCTGTTTTTT. Protein: CASSFSGADTGELFF.

The V gene is TRBV6-6, the J gene TRBJ1-2; D ambiguous. The V gene's germline CDR1 is MNHNY and CDR2 SVGAGI (reference sequence). CDR3 length: 13 amino acids. V shed 6 bases and J shed 4 bases, with 12 bases lying between them. The CDR3 loop is CASSAGYGYGYTF. CDR3 sequence (DNA): TGTGCCAGCAGCGCCGGGTACGGCTATGGCTACACCTTC.

The chain employs TRBV11-1 and TRBJ2-1, with 9 bases that match TRBD1. Per germline, CDR1 SGHAT and CDR2 FQDESV (reference sequence). The length of the CDR3 is 15 residues. Losses at the gene ends were 0 bases for V and 5 bases for J; bases not matched to a gene: 2. For the CDR3, the DNA is TGTGCCAGCAGCTTAGCCGGGACAGGGAACAATGAGCAGTTCTTC. Protein product: CASSLAGTGNNEQFF.

V and J are TRBV11-3 and TRBJ2-1, with a tentative D call TRBD2 (6 bases). This CDR3 has 15 amino acids. Trimming stripped 1 base from V and 8 bases from J, with 15 bases between. CDR1 and CDR2 from the germline V gene are SGHNT and YENEEA. DNA of the CDR3: TGTGCCAGCAGCTTAGGGGGCTCCGGGGGACATGAGCAGTTCTTC. Its protein is CASSLGGSGGHEQFF.

J is TRBJ1-1 and V is TRBV6-5; the D is unclear. Germline loops: CDR1 MNHEY, CDR2 SVGAGI. This CDR3 spans 12 amino acids. V was trimmed by 4 bases and J by 6 bases, leaving 9 bases between them. For the CDR3, the DNA is TGTGCCAGCAGTTCAGGTTTTGCTGAAGCTTTCTTT. This translates into CASSSGFAEAFF.

The chain has TRBV4-2 and TRBJ1-3; D unresolved. Germline V gives CDR1 LGHNA, CDR2 YNFKEQ. The CDR3 length is 16 residues. V was pared by 1 base and J by 0 bases, with 10 bases between. The CDR3 DNA sequence: TGTGCCAGCAGCCAAGTTAATGTCTTCTCTGGAAACACCATATATTTT. Translation gives CASSQVNVFSGNTIYF.

There are a few counts of this clone. At one of its ends the junction is not consistent with the germline gene, which may arise from a read error. The chain carries TRBV25-1 and TRBJ2-1; TRBD1 agrees at 8 bases. This CDR3 has 16 residues. CDR1 is MGHDK and CDR2 is SYGVNS in the germline V gene. For the CDR3, the DNA is TGTGCCAGCAGTGTTCACGCAGGGGGCTCCAACAATGAGCAGTTCTTC. This encodes CASSVHAGGSNNEQFF.

This clone has only one observation. CDR3 amino acids: CASSRHRATEAFF. In DNA form, the CDR3 reads TGTGCCAGCAGTAGACACAGGGCCACTGAAGCTTTCTTT. The chain is built from TRBV6-5 and TRBJ1-1; maybe TRBD1 (6 bases). This CDR3 has 13 residues. Germline CDR1 and CDR2: MNHEY and SVGAGI. V dropped 5 bases and J dropped 4 bases, with 11 bases sitting between them.

The chain recombines TRBV2 with TRBJ1-5, with D unresolved. Germline CDR1 reads SNHLY; CDR2 reads FYNNEI. Trimming removed 2 bases at V and 7 bases at J, with 12 bases between. The CDR3 runs to 14 residues. The DNA of the CDR3 is TGTGCCAGCAGTGAAACACTAGTAGGACAGCCCCAGCATTTT. Protein sequence: CASSETLVGQPQHF.

This chain joins TRBV5-4 and TRBJ2-7; 9 nucleotides align to TRBD1. The V and J ends lost 4 bases and 9 bases, in that order; junction bases with no gene match: 14. The CDR3 covers 15 residues. Germline V CDR1 and CDR2: SGHNT, YYREEE (reference sequence). CDR3 coding DNA: TGTGCCAGCAGCGGCAACCGGGACAGGGTTTCAGGGCAGTACTTC. Translating it yields CASSGNRDRVSGQYF.

This sequence joins TRBV19 and TRBJ1-5, with TRBD1 matching 8 bases. V trimming: 8 bases; J trimming: 4 bases; junction bases outside the gene matches: 7. CDR1 LNHDA and CDR2 SQIVND come from the germline V gene (reference sequence). CDR3 length equals 14 residues. CDR3: CASCSDRENQPQHF. DNA of the CDR3: TGTGCCAGTTGTTCGGACAGGGAAAATCAGCCCCAGCATTTT.

The V and J genes are TRBV19 and TRBJ1-1; D perhaps matches TRBD1 (6 bases). Germline CDR1 LNHDA, CDR2 SQIVND (reference sequence). V lost 6 bases and J lost 5, with 13 bases in between. The CDR3 sequence is 13 residues long. The CDR3 sequence: CASSGTGQTEAFF. The DNA of the CDR3 is TGTGCCAGTAGCGGCACAGGACAGACTGAAGCTTTCTTT.

This clone was counted once. The gene calls are TRBV4-1 and TRBJ2-1, with D possibly being TRBD2 (7 bases). The V gene's germline CDR1 is MGHRA and CDR2 YSYEKL. Trimming removed 4 bases at V and 3 bases at J, with 13 bases between. The CDR3 has 15 amino acids. CDR3 bases: TGCGCCAGCAGCCTATCGAGGGGGGGCTACAATGAGCAGTTCTTC. It codes for CASSLSRGGYNEQFF.

The genes are TRBV7-9 and TRBJ1-2, with a weak D call TRBD1 (6 bases). This CDR3 is built from 13 residues. The V gene lost 0 bases and the J gene lost 8 bases, with 10 bases spanning the gap. Germline lookup yields CDR1 SEHNR and CDR2 FQNEAQ (reference sequence). This chain's CDR3 is CASSLADSSGYTF. The CDR3 nucleotides are TGTGCCAGCAGCTTAGCGGACAGCTCCGGCTACACCTTC.

The V gene is TRBV9, the J gene TRBJ2-3; 10 nucleotides agree with TRBD1. CDR1 and CDR2 (germline): SGDLS, YYNGEE. This CDR3 is 14 amino acids long. V lost 4 bases to trimming and J lost 5 bases; unmatched junction nucleotides: 4. Here the CDR3 DNA reads TGTGCCAGCAGCCCCGGACAGGGGGTAGATACGCAGTATTTT. Translation: CASSPGQGVDTQYF.

This chain joins TRBV2 and TRBJ2-1; 7 nucleotides agree with TRBD2. Germline CDR1 reads SNHLY; CDR2 reads FYNNEI. The CDR3 is 16 amino acids. J lost 5 bases, V lost 3 bases, and 10 bases had no gene match. DNA for the CDR3: TGTGCCAGCAGTGATACTTTGGCAGGGACTAACAATGAGCAGTTCTTC. Translated: CASSDTLAGTNNEQFF.

In its sample, this clone was seen a few times. Compared with germline, one end of the junction differs, possibly owing to a read error. The rearrangement joins TRBV7-7 to TRBJ1-3, with a possible D match to TRBD1 (5 bases). Germline CDR1 is SSHAT and CDR2 is FNYEAQ (reference sequence). This CDR3 region has 13 residues. Here the CDR3 DNA reads TGTGCTAGCAGTTTAGACAGAGGAAACACCATATATTTT. It translates to CASSLDRGNTIYF.

The rearrangement uses TRBV24-1 and TRBJ2-1; TRBD1 matches 9 bases. V dropped 2 bases and J dropped 6; count of bases not matched to a gene: 4. This CDR3 has 15 residues. Germline V gene lookup returns CDR1 KGHDR and CDR2 SFDVKD. This chain's CDR3 is CATSDSGQGGNEQFF. Here the CDR3 DNA reads TGTGCCACCAGTGATTCGGGACAGGGTGGCAATGAGCAGTTCTTC.

V usage is TRBV7-9 and J usage is TRBJ2-2; 10 bases are shared with TRBD1. CDR1 is SEHNR, CDR2 FQNEAQ, per germline (reference sequence). V gave up 4 bases and J gave up 1 base; unmatched junction bases: 3. The CDR3 contains 16 residues. This CDR3 reads CASSSRDRGNTGELFF. CDR3 nucleotides: TGTGCCAGCAGCTCGCGGGACAGGGGGAACACCGGGGAGCTGTTTTTT.

V and J are TRBV5-1 and TRBJ1-3; D is perhaps TRBD1 (5 bases). This CDR3 has 16 amino acids. Germline V gene sequence: CDR1 SGHRS, CDR2 YFSETQ. Trimming took off 0 bases at V and 4 bases at J, with 14 bases between the two ends. The CDR3 reads CASSLDGGISGNTIYF. CDR3 coding DNA: TGCGCCAGCAGCTTGGACGGGGGGATCTCCGGAAACACCATATATTTT. Full variable domain (rest looked up from reference TRBV5-1 and TRBJ1-3): KAGVTQTPRYLIKTRGQQVTLSCSPISGHRSVSWYQQTPGQGLQFLFEYFSETQRNKGNFPGRFSGRQFSNSRSEMNVSTLELGDSALYLCASSLDGGISGNTIYFGEGSWLTVV.

Comment on this clone: The sample contains more than one DNA sequence encoding this CDR3. V is TRBV3-1 (or the pseudogene TRBV3-2) and J is TRBJ2-7; no clear D. Germline V gene data show CDR1 as LGHDT and CDR2 as YNNKEL (reference sequence). The ends were cut back, 4 bases at V and 0 bases at J, with 4 bases in the middle. This CDR3 region has 12 residues. Here the CDR3 reads CASSPSSYEQYF. Here the CDR3 DNA reads TGTGCCAGCAGCCCGAGCTCCTACGAGCAGTACTTC.

The chain joins TRBV19 to TRBJ2-1, with 7 bases fitting TRBD2. The ends lost 3 bases at V and 4 bases at J; junction bases unmatched: 6. The CDR3 is made up of 15 amino acids. Germline V gene sequence: CDR1 LNHDA, CDR2 SQIVND (reference sequence). CDR3 loop: CASSMGGGEYNEQFF. The CDR3 bases are TGTGCCAGTAGTATGGGCGGGGGAGAGTACAATGAGCAGTTCTTC.

In DNA, the CDR3 is TGTGCCAGCACACGGGGATCGAACACTGAAGCTTTCTTT. Protein sequence: CASTRGSNTEAFF. The J gene is TRBJ1-1, the V gene TRBV6-5; D is unresolved. V was cut by 7 bases and J by 1 base, with 10 bases left in between. Looked up from germline, CDR1 is MNHEY and CDR2 is SVGAGI. The CDR3 is 13 amino acids.